A single sample gave rise to the 7 T cell receptor beta chains below, sequenced in a study of T cell changes during pregnancy in multiple sclerosis. The repertoire was sequenced with immunoSEQ multiplex PCR; TCRdb's copy has only in-frame clones and lacks some. The sample has roughly 57,000 clones, under 95% seen once. Sample: CD8+ T cells from peripheral blood mononuclear cells, taken before pregnancy. These receptors originate from a female donor with multiple sclerosis, enrolled in a pregnancy study.

In its sample, this clone was seen a few times. The chain couples TRBV6-4 to TRBJ2-3; TRBD1 matches 9 bases. V lost 8 bases to trimming and J lost 4 bases; unmatched junction nucleotides: 7. The CDR3 is 14 amino acids. CDR1 and CDR2 from the germline V gene are MRHNA and SNTAGT. CDR3 sequence: CASSETGGPDTQYF. The CDR3 nucleotides are TGTGCCAGCTCCGAGACAGGGGGACCAGATACGCAGTATTTT.

This clone came up once. The V and J genes are TRBV29-1 and TRBJ1-2; 7 nucleotides align to TRBD1. The CDR3 spans 12 residues. The J segment lost 3 bases and the V segment lost 4 bases, leaving 2 bases of the junction unmatched. Germline loops: CDR1 SQVTM, CDR2 ANQGSEA. The CDR3 DNA follows: TGCAGCGTTGTCAGGGGGGACTATGGCTACACCTTC. It yields the protein CSVVRGDYGYTF.

V gene TRBV27 combines with J gene TRBJ2-7; tentative D call: TRBD1 (6 bases). The V end lost 3 bases, the J end lost 3 bases, and 18 bases lay between the germline ends. Germline assignment: CDR1 MNHEY and CDR2 SMNVEV (reference sequence). This CDR3 contains 16 residues. CDR3 sequence: CASSLTTGFNVYEQYF. The DNA for the CDR3 is TGTGCCAGCAGTTTGACCACAGGGTTTAACGTCTACGAGCAGTACTTC.

The chain recombines TRBV15 with TRBJ1-4, with TRBD1 as a possible D gene (5 bases). Per the germline V gene, CDR1 is LNHNV and CDR2 is YYDKDF (reference sequence). The CDR3 has 15 amino acids. V lost 4 bases to trimming and J lost 3 bases, with 12 bases between them. CDR3 in DNA: TGTGCCACCAGCAACCCGGGGGTATCTAATGAAAAACTGTTTTTT. Protein product: CATSNPGVSNEKLFF.

The rearrangement links TRBV27 to TRBJ1-4; 7 bases are a match to TRBD1. The V gene end was trimmed by 5 bases and the J gene end by 4 bases; junction bases not matched to a gene: 4. This CDR3 spans 14 amino acids. Germline CDR1 MNHEY, CDR2 SMNVEV (reference sequence). This CDR3 is CASSPGTDNEKLFF. The CDR3 nucleotides read TGTGCCAGCAGTCCAGGGACAGATAATGAAAAACTGTTTTTT.

The V call is TRBV6-6, the J call TRBJ1-2, with a tentative D call TRBD1 (5 bases). V was shortened by 6 bases and J by 8 bases, with 25 bases between the two germline ends. The CDR3 sequence is 16 residues long. Germline CDR1 is MNHNY and CDR2 is SVGAGI (reference sequence). The CDR3, as DNA: TGTGCCAGCAGCCCCCTCCGTTTGGGGGGGGGAGGGGGCTACACCTTC. As protein: CASSPLRLGGGGGYTF.

The rearrangement links TRBV7-2 to TRBJ1-2, with 7 bases aligning to TRBD1. The J segment lost 3 bases and the V segment lost 6 bases, leaving 13 bases of the junction unmatched. Germline assignment: CDR1 SGHTA and CDR2 FQGNSA. The CDR3 runs to 16 residues. CDR3 DNA: TGTGCCAGCAGTTCCCCGGGGGGGCAGGGGGACTATGGCTACACCTTC. This gives the protein CASSSPGGQGDYGYTF.